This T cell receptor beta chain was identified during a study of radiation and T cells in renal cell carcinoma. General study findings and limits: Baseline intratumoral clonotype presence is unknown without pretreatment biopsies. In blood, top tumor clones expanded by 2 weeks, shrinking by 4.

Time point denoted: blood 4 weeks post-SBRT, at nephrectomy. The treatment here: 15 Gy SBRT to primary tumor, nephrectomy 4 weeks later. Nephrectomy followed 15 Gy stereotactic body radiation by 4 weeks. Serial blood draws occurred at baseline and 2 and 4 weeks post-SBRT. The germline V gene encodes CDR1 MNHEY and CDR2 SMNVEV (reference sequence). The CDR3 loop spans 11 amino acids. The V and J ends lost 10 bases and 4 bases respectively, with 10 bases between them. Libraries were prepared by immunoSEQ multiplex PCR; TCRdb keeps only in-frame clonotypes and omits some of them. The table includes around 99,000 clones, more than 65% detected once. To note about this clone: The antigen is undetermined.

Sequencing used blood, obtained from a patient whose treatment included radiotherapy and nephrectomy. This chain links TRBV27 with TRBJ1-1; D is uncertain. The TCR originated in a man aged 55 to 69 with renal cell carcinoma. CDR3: CATILGTEAFF. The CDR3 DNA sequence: TGTGCCACCATTCTCGGCACTGAAGCTTTCTTT.